These T cell receptor beta chains were read from a single sample in a study of T cell clones after liver transplantation. TCRdb's table, derived via immunoSEQ multiplex PCR, lists solely in-frame clones and lacks some. Of 20,000 to 30,000 clones detected, around 63% appear once; the ten largest clones hold 2.5% to 3%. Material: CD4+ T cells from blood, obtained before liver transplant. The source of these receptors is a human donor who received a liver transplant. The CDR3 runs from the conserved cysteine through the conserved F or W. Fields, in order: clone size, J gene, V gene, D gene, CDR3 protein, CDR3 DNA. A D gene is named only where the DNA matches it firmly. Expanded clones get a size class; other rows say once, few or many, or leave the size out.

few | TRBJ1-1 | TRBV5-8 | TRBD1 | CASSWRGTALTNTEAFF | TGTGCCAGCAGCTGGAGGGGGACAGCCTTAACGAACACTGAAGCTTTCTTT
NA | TRBJ2-5 | TRBV5-5 | NA | CASSPAVPAGEQETQYF | TGTGCCAGCAGCCCGGCGGTTCCGGCAGGGGAACAAGAGACCCAGTACTTC
few | TRBJ2-5 | TRBV5-6 | NA | CASSLSGGDQETQYF | TGTGCCAGCAGCTTGTCCGGAGGGGACCAAGAGACCCAGTACTTC
NA | TRBJ2-7 | TRBV19 | NA | CASSIGLLDTYEQYF | TGTGCCAGTAGTATCGGTCTACTTGATACCTACGAGCAGTACTTC
NA | TRBJ1-5 | TRBV12-5 | NA | CASGFSMGGGQPQHF | TGTGCTAGTGGTTTCTCTATGGGGGGAGGACAGCCCCAGCATTTT
few | TRBJ1-2 | TRBV6-5 | NA | CASSVGIDYGYTF | TGTGCCAGCAGCGTCGGTATAGACTATGGCTACACCTTC
once | TRBJ2-3 | TRBV7-9 | TRBD1 | CASSPQAGGADTQYF | TGTGCCAGCAGCCCCCAGGCAGGGGGTGCAGATACGCAGTATTTT
NA | TRBJ2-5 | TRBV18 | NA | CASSRQAQETQYF | TGTGCCAGCTCACGACAGGCCCAAGAGACCCAGTACTTC
NA | TRBJ2-5 | TRBV29-1 | NA | CSVGPRQETQYF | TGCAGCGTTGGGCCCCGGCAAGAGACCCAGTACTTC
NA | TRBJ2-7 | TRBV18 | NA | CASSPDSGTPQKYF | TGTGCCAGCTCACCGGACTCCGGGACACCTCAGAAGTACTTC
NA | TRBJ1-1 | TRBV7-2 | NA | CASSFNTPPAEAFF | TGTGCCAGCAGCTTTAATACGCCCCCCGCTGAAGCTTTCTTT
NA | TRBJ1-2 | TRBV7-6 | TRBD1 | CASSLSTGGSYGYTF | TGTGCCAGCAGCTTATCCACAGGGGGCTCCTATGGCTACACCTTC
NA | TRBJ1-1 | TRBV7-2 | NA | CASSLVQGMNTEAFF | TGTGCCAGCAGCTTAGTTCAGGGGATGAACACTGAAGCTTTCTTT
NA | TRBJ2-3 | TRBV7-2 | TRBD2 | CASSLGLAGTDTQYF | TGTGCCAGCAGCTTGGGACTAGCGGGAACAGATACGCAGTATTTT
NA | TRBJ2-1 | TRBV29-1 | TRBD2 | CSVEDSGRFYSYNEQFF | TGCAGCGTTGAAGATAGCGGGAGGTTCTACTCCTACAATGAGCAGTTCTTC
NA | TRBJ1-4 | TRBV5-1 | TRBD1 | CASSSGTGGEKLFF | TGCGCCAGCAGCTCTGGGACAGGGGGTGAAAAACTGTTTTTT
NA | TRBJ2-2 | TRBV10-1 | TRBD2 | CASSPSGLAGGELFF | TGCGCCAGCAGTCCCTCGGGACTAGCGGGTGGGGAGCTGTTTTTT
few | TRBJ1-2 | TRBV14 | NA | CASSQAVGPGYGYTF | TGTGCCAGCAGCCAAGCGGTAGGGCCTGGCTATGGCTACACCTTC
NA | TRBJ1-1 | TRBV28 | NA | CASRQGGNTEAFF | TGTGCCAGCAGACAGGGCGGAAACACTGAAGCTTTCTTT
once | TRBJ2-5 | TRBV27 | NA | CASSSLGGDKRAQYF | TGTGCCAGCAGTTCTCTCGGAGGAGACAAGAGGGCCCAGTACTTC
NA | TRBJ2-4 | TRBV10-3 | TRBD2 | CAISESASGTKNIQYF | TGTGCCATCAGTGAGTCGGCTAGCGGGACTAAAAACATTCAGTACTTC
NA | TRBJ2-3 | TRBV9 | NA | CASSVESGSTDTQYF | TGTGCCAGCAGCGTAGAAAGCGGAAGCACAGATACGCAGTATTTT
few | TRBJ2-2 | TRBV19 | TRBD1 | CASSLDRGSRELFF | TGTGCCAGTAGTTTGGACAGGGGCAGCCGGGAGCTGTTTTTT
once | TRBJ1-2 | TRBV4-2 | NA | CASSQDWTANYGYTF | TGTGCCAGCAGCCAAGACTGGACAGCAAACTATGGCTACACCTTC
once | TRBJ2-1 | TRBV11-3 | TRBD2 | CASSPHGIAGEAEQFF | TGTGCCAGCAGCCCACATGGGATAGCGGGAGAGGCTGAGCAGTTCTTC
NA | TRBJ2-3 | TRBV2 | TRBD2 | CASSERGGTDTQYF | TGTGCCAGCAGTGAGCGCGGGGGGACAGATACGCAGTATTTT
once | TRBJ1-1 | TRBV30 | NA | CAWKITVSTEAFF | TGTGCCTGGAAGATTACAGTTAGCACTGAAGCTTTCTTT
NA | TRBJ2-2 | TRBV30 | TRBD2 | CALGLAGAAGELFF | TGTGCCTTGGGACTAGCGGGGGCTGCCGGGGAGCTGTTTTTT
once | TRBJ2-1 | TRBV29-1 | TRBD1 | CSVDRTGIYNEQFF | TGCAGCGTTGACCGGACAGGGATCTACAATGAGCAGTTCTTC
NA | TRBJ2-2 | TRBV7-6 | NA | CASSLARGPNTGELFF | TGTGCCAGCAGCTTAGCGCGCGGGCCGAACACCGGGGAGCTGTTTTTT
NA | TRBJ2-3 | TRBV30 | NA | CAWSRGTPGVGDTQYF | TGTGCCTGGAGTCGGGGTACCCCGGGGGTGGGAGATACGCAGTATTTT
NA | TRBJ2-5 | TRBV7-9 | NA | CASSLRVGGPEETQYF | TGTGCCAGCAGCTTACGGGTGGGGGGGCCGGAAGAGACCCAGTACTTC
NA | TRBJ2-7 | TRBV29-1 | TRBD1 | CSVEAQGGYEQYF | TGCAGCGTTGAAGCACAGGGGGGCTACGAGCAGTACTTC
once | TRBJ1-1 | TRBV19 | TRBD1 | CASSATGSEAFF | TGTGCCAGTAGCGCGACAGGGTCTGAAGCTTTCTTT
NA | TRBJ1-4 | TRBV5-1 | TRBD1 | CASSEQGAREKLFF | TGCGCCAGCAGCGAGCAGGGGGCGCGTGAAAAACTGTTTTTT
few | TRBJ2-1 | TRBV18 | TRBD1 | CASSPLGTGAYNEQFF | TGTGCCAGCTCACCACTTGGGACAGGGGCTTACAATGAGCAGTTCTTC
NA | TRBJ2-3 | TRBV6-5 | NA | CASSYDSDTQYF | TGTGCCAGCAGTTATGATTCTGATACGCAGTATTTT
NA | TRBJ2-5 | TRBV30 | NA | CAWSVRPVGGGETQYF | TGTGCCTGGAGTGTACGTCCCGTGGGAGGGGGAGAGACCCAGTACTTC
NA | TRBJ2-6 | TRBV14 | NA | CASSQDRGRRGSGANVLTF | TGTGCCAGCAGCCAAGATCGAGGGCGGAGGGGGTCTGGGGCCAACGTCCTGACTTTC
NA | TRBJ2-1 | TRBV5-6 | NA | CASSFGGVAFF | TGTGCCAGCAGCTTTGGAGGGGTCGCGTTCTTC
NA | TRBJ2-2 | TRBV30 | NA | CAWSVELRDLAAGELFF | TGTGCCTGGAGTGTAGAGTTGCGGGACTTAGCAGCCGGGGAGCTGTTTTTT
NA | TRBJ1-1 | TRBV14 | NA | CASSWGENTEAFF | TGTGCCAGCAGTTGGGGGGAGAACACTGAAGCTTTCTTT
NA | TRBJ1-5 | TRBV28 | NA | CASTTGYQPQHF | TGTGCCAGCACCACAGGGTACCAGCCCCAGCATTTT
NA | TRBJ2-3 | TRBV27 | TRBD2 | CASSFWASGSISDTQYF | TGTGCCAGCAGTTTTTGGGCTAGCGGGAGTATTTCCGATACGCAGTATTTT
few | TRBJ1-4 | TRBV5-1 | TRBD1 | CASSTGQSNEKLFF | TGCGCCAGCAGCACGGGACAGAGTAATGAAAAACTGTTTTTT
NA | TRBJ2-4 | TRBV19 | NA | CASSIQPDLAKNIQYF | TGTGCCAGTAGTATACAGCCAGATCTAGCCAAAAACATTCAGTACTTC
NA | TRBJ2-3 | TRBV27 | NA | CASSFYGVQGTDTQYF | TGTGCCAGCAGTTTTTATGGTGTGCAGGGCACAGATACGCAGTATTTT
NA | TRBJ1-2 | TRBV6-5 | NA | CASSYSYGGNYGYTF | TGTGCCAGCAGTTACTCGTATGGAGGAAACTATGGCTACACCTTC